This TCR beta chain was retrieved from a study of cytomegalovirus exposure and HLA in healthy donors. Findings and caveats of the study: Most of the TCR beta V segments (in an earlier analysis) were productive either about 87% or about 30% of the time. It was taken for granted in presence/absence analyses that sequencing depth across donors was roughly uniform. Common viral pathogens (according to a later analysis) appeared linked to several of the most significant clusters.

PCR primers comprised 60 Vbeta and 13 Jbeta primers. The data were produced by immunoSEQ multiplex PCR, yet TCRdb's version contains in-frame clones alone and is incomplete. The sample includes roughly 190,000 clones, around 90% of them seen just once. Notes on this clone: Its cognate antigen is unknown.

This clonotype was obtained from a boy under 10 years old in good health and CMV-seronegative. The source material was PBMCs.

In DNA form, the CDR3 reads TGTGCCAGCAGTGAACAGGGGGCAGAGACCCAGTACTTC. This translates into CASSEQGAETQYF. The J gene is TRBJ2-5, the V gene TRBV6-1; 8 nucleotides match TRBD1. Germline CDR1 and CDR2: MNHNS and SASEGT. Trimming cost V 2 bases and J 4 bases; bases outside gene matches: 0. The CDR3 consists of 13 residues.